These 4 T cell receptor beta chains originate from one sample sequenced in a study of neurological immune-mediated disorders. MiXCR, applied by TCRdb to the 5' RACE reads, yields one record per CDR3 protein. The profile shows more than 30,000 distinct CDR3 sequences, 7% to 8.5% of them singletons. Sample: CD4+ T cells from blood. The receptor source for this set is a man between 45 and 60 years old in good health.

This clonotype was detected many times. This sequence joins TRBV20-1 and TRBJ2-5; TRBD1 aligns across 9 bases. With 0 bases clipped from V and 4 bases from J, the junction kept 3 bases outside the gene matches. This CDR3 contains 14 residues. Germline V CDR1 and CDR2: DFQATT, SNEGSKA (reference sequence). The CDR3 coding sequence is TGCAGTGCTAGAGATGGGACAGGGCTAGAGACCCAGTACTTC. Residues: CSARDGTGLETQYF.

This clonotype has a count of ten or more. This sequence joins TRBV20-1 and TRBJ2-5; 10 bases are shared with TRBD1. J lost 2 bases, V lost 5 bases, and 5 bases had no gene match. The CDR3 totals 14 residues. Germline assignment: CDR1 DFQATT and CDR2 SNEGSKA (reference sequence). The CDR3 region has the DNA TGCAGTGCTGTAGGACAGGGGGTGCAAGAGACCCAGTACTTC. This gives the protein CSAVGQGVQETQYF.

This clonotype was observed many times. The rearrangement links TRBV20-1 to TRBJ2-5, with D perhaps matching TRBD1 or TRBD2 (5 bases each). CDR1 DFQATT and CDR2 SNEGSKA come from the germline V gene (reference sequence). V shed 7 bases and J shed 5 bases, with 17 bases lying between them. The CDR3 contains 13 residues. The CDR3 loop reads CSGRGPEGETQYF. In DNA form, the CDR3 reads TGCAGTGGGAGAGGGCCAGAGGGGGAGACCCAGTACTTC.

This clonotype was counted at least ten times. The chain has TRBV7-2 and TRBJ2-5, with 8 positions matching TRBD1. V lost 5 bases, J lost 4 bases, and 9 bases stayed unmatched. The CDR3 has 15 amino acids. Germline-derived CDR1 and CDR2 are SGHTA and FQGNSA. The CDR3 nucleotides read TGTGCCAGCAGCGCCGACAGGGGAACGACAGAGACCCAGTACTTC. Amino acid sequence: CASSADRGTTETQYF. The full variable domain, rest sourced from reference TRBV7-2 and TRBJ2-5, is GAGVSQSPSNKVTEKGKDVELRCDPISGHTALYWYRQSLGQGLEFLIYFQGNSAPDKSGLPSDRFSAERTGGSVSTLTIQRTQQEDSAVYLCASSADRGTTETQYFGPGTRLLVL.